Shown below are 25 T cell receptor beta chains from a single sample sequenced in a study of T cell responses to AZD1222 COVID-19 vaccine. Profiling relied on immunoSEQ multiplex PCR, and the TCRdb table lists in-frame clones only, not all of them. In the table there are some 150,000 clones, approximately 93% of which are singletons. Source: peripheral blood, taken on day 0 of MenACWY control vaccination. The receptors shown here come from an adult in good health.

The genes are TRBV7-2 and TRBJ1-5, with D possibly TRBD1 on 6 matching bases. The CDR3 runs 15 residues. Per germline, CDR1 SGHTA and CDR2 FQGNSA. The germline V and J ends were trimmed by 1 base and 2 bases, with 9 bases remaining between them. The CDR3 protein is CASSLERGGNQPQHF. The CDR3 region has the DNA TGTGCCAGCAGCTTAGAGAGGGGGGGCAATCAGCCCCAGCATTTT.

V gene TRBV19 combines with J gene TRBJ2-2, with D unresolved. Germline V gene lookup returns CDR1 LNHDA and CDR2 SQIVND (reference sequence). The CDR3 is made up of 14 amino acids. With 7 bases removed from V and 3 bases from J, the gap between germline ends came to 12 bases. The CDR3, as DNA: TGTGCCAGTATTAGAGGTCCTTACACCGGGGAGCTGTTTTTT. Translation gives CASIRGPYTGELFF.

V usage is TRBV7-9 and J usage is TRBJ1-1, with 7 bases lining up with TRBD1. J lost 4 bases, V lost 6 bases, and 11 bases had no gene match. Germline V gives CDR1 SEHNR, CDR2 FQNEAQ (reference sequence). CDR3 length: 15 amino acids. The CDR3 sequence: CASRTRTGGITEAFF. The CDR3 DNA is TGTGCCAGCAGAACCAGGACAGGCGGAATCACTGAAGCTTTCTTT.

The CDR3 DNA follows: TGTGCCAGCAGCTTATCAGCGGGGGCCGCCCTAGCCAAAAACATTCAGTACTTC. It specifies CASSLSAGAALAKNIQYF. The genes are TRBV7-8 and TRBJ2-4; 8 bases map to TRBD2. The CDR3 has 18 amino acids. The V gene's germline CDR1 is SGHVS and CDR2 FQNEAQ. Trimming took 2 bases from V and 0 from J; bases not matched to a gene: 9.

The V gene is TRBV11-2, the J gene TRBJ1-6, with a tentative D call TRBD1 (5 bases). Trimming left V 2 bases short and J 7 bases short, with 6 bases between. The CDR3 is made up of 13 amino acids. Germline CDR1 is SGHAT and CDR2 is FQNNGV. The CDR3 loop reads CASSLRQNSPLHF. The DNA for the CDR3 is TGTGCCAGCAGCTTAAGACAGAATTCACCCCTCCACTTT.

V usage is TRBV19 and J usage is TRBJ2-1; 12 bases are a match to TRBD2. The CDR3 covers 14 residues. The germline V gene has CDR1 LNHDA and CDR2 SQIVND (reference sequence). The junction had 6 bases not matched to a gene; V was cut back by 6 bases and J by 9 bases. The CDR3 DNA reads TGTGCCAGTAGACTAGCGGGAGGTCGGAGTGAGCAGTTCTTC. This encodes CASRLAGGRSEQFF.

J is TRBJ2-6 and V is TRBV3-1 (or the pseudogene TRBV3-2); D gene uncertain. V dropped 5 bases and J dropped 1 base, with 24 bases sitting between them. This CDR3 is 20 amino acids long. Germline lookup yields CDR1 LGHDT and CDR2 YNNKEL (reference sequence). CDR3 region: CASSGWGLQVLKSGANVLTF. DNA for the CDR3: TGTGCCAGCAGCGGTTGGGGTCTGCAGGTGTTAAAGTCTGGGGCCAACGTCCTGACTTTC.

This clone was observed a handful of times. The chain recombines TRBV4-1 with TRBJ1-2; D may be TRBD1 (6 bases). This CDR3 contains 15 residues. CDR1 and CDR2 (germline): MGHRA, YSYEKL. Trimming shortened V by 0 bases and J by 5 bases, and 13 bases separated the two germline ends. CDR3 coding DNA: TGCGCCAGCAGCCAAGAGTCCCAGGGGATATATGGCTACACCTTC. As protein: CASSQESQGIYGYTF.

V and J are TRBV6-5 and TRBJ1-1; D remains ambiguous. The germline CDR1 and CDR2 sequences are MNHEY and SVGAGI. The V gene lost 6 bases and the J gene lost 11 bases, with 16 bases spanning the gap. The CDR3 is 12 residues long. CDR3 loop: CASSPNLFWAFF. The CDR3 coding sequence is TGTGCCAGCAGCCCCAATTTGTTCTGGGCTTTCTTT.

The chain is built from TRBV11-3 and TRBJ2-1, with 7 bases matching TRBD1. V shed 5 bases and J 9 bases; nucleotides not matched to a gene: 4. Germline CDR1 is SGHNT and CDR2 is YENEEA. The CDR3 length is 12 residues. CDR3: CASSRQGGEQFF. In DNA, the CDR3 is TGTGCCAGCAGCAGACAGGGTGGTGAGCAGTTCTTC.

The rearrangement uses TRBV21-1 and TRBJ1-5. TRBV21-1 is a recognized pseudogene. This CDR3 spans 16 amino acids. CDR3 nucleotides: TGTGCCAGCAGCAAAGGGGCAGGGAGTAGCAATCAGCCCCAGCATTTT. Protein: CASSKGAGSSNQPQHF.

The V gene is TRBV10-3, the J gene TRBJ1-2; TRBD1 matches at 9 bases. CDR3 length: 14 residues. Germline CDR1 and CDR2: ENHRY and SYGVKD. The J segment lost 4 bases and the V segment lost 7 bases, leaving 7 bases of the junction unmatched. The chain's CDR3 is CAITTGGAAYGYTF. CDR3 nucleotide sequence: TGTGCCATCACCACAGGGGGCGCGGCCTATGGCTACACCTTC.

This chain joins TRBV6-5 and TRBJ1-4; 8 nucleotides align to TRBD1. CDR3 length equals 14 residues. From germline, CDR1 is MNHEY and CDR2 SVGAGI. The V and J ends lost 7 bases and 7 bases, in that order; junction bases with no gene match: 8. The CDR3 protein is CASKRQGSAEKLFF. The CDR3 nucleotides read TGTGCCAGCAAGCGACAGGGGTCGGCTGAAAAACTGTTTTTT.

DNA for the CDR3: TGTGCCAGCAGCGTAGGCGGCGCGAACACCGGGGAGCTGTTTTTT. Its protein is CASSVGGANTGELFF. This chain links TRBV9 with TRBJ2-2; D ambiguous. CDR3 length: 15 amino acids. The V and J ends lost 0 bases and 0 bases respectively, with 6 bases between them. Germline V gene lookup returns CDR1 SGDLS and CDR2 YYNGEE. The full variable domain, in which reference TRBV9 and TRBJ2-2 provide the parts outside the CDR3, is DSGVTQTPKHLITATGQRVTLRCSPRSGDLSVYWYQQSLDQGLQFLIQYYNGEERAKGNILERFSAQQFPDLHSELNLSSLELGDSALYFCASSVGGANTGELFFGEGSRLTVL.

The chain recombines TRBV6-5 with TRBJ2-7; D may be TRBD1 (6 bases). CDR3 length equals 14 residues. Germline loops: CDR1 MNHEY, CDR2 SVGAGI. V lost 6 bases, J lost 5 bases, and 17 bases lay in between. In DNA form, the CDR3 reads TGTGCCAGCAGCAAGGCCGGGACAATAAACGAGCAGTACTTC. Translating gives CASSKAGTINEQYF.

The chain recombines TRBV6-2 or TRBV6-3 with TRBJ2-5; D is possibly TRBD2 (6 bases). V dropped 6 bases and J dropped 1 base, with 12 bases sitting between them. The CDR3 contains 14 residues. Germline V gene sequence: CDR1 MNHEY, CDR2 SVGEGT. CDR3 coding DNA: TGTGCCAGCAGACCTCTCGGGGGCCAAGAGACCCAGTACTTC. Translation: CASRPLGGQETQYF.

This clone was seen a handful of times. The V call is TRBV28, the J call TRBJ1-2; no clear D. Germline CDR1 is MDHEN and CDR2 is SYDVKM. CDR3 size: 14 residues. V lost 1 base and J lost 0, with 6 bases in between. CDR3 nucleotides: TGTGCCAGCAGTTTATTGGGGACTAACTATGGCTACACCTTC. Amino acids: CASSLLGTNYGYTF.

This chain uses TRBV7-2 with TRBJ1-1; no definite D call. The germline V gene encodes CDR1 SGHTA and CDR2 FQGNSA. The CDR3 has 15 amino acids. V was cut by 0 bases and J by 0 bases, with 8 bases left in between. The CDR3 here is CASSLAGKVNTEAFF. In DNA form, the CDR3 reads TGTGCCAGCAGCTTAGCCGGGAAAGTGAACACTGAAGCTTTCTTT.

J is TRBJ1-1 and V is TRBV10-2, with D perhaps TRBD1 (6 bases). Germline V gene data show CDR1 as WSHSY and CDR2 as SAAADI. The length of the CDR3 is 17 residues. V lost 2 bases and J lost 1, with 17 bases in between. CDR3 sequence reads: CASSEPTYREGNTEAFF. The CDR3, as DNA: TGCGCCAGCAGTGAGCCAACCTACAGGGAGGGGAACACTGAAGCTTTCTTT.

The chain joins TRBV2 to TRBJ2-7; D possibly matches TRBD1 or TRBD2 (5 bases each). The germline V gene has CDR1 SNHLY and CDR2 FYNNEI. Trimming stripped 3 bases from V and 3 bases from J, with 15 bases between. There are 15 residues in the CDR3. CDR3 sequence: CASSDYRDGLYEQYF. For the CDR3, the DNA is TGTGCCAGCAGTGACTACCGGGACGGACTCTACGAGCAGTACTTC.

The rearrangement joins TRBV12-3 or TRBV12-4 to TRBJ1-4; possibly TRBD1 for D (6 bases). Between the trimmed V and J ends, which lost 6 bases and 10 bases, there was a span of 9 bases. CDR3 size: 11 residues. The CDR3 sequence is CASSQGGKLFF. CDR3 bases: TGTGCCAGCAGCCAAGGGGGAAAACTGTTTTTT.

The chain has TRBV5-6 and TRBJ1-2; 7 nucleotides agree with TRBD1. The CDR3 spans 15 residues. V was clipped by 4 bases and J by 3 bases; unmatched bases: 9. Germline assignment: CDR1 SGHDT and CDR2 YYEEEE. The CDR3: CASSPGDSWYYGYTF. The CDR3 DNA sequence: TGTGCCAGCAGCCCGGGGGACAGTTGGTACTATGGCTACACCTTC. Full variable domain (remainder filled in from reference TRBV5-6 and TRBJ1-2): DAGVTQSPTHLIKTRGQQVTLRCSPKSGHDTVSWYQQALGQGPQFIFQYYEEEERQRGNFPDRFSGHQFPNYSSELNVNALLLGDSALYLCASSPGDSWYYGYTFGSGTRLTVV.

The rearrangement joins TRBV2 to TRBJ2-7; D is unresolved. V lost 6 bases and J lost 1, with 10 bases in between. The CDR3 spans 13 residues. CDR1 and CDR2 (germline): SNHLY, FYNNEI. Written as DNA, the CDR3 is TGTGCCAGCAGAAATGACATGTCCTACGAGCAGTACTTC. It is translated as CASRNDMSYEQYF.

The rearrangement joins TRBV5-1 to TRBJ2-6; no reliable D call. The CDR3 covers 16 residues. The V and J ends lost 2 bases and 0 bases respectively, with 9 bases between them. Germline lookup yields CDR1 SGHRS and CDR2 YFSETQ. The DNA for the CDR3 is TGCGCCAGCAGCTTCGACCCAAGCTCTGGGGCCAACGTCCTGACTTTC. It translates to CASSFDPSSGANVLTF.

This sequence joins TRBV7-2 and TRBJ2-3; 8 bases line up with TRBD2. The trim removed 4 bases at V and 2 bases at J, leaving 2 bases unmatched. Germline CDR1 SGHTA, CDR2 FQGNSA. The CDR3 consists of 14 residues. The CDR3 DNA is TGTGCCAGCAGCTGGGGACTAGACACAGATACGCAGTATTTT. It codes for CASSWGLDTDTQYF.